The source of this T cell receptor beta chain is a study of shared clonotypes between healthy human individuals. Study outcomes and limitations: Sequencing depth was expected to influence donor clonotype sharing. Rarefaction analysis demonstrated incomplete sorted-subset sequencing notwithstanding large depth. A small donor pool kept down the genetic and exposure-history diversity that was represented.

Sequenced by immunoSEQ multiplex PCR; TCRdb stores in-frame clones only, minus some. The sample carries some 2,500,000 clones, just under 95% recorded once. This CDR3 comprises 15 residues. Germline V gives CDR1 SGHNT, CDR2 YENEEA. V lost 1 base, J lost 5 bases, and 11 bases lay in between. About this clone itself: Its antigen is as yet unknown.

The receptor's source is a man aged 18 to 29 in good health. Some clones in this sample may be carry-over from other donors' samples. What was sequenced was naive CD4+ T cells from PBMCs. Subset meaning: CD45RA+ positively selected. The V call is TRBV11-3, the J call TRBJ2-2, with a tentative D call TRBD2 (6 bases). CDR3 coding DNA: TGTGCCAGCAGCTTAGGTACTAGCCGAACCGGGGAGCTGTTTTTT. This sequence encodes CASSLGTSRTGELFF.